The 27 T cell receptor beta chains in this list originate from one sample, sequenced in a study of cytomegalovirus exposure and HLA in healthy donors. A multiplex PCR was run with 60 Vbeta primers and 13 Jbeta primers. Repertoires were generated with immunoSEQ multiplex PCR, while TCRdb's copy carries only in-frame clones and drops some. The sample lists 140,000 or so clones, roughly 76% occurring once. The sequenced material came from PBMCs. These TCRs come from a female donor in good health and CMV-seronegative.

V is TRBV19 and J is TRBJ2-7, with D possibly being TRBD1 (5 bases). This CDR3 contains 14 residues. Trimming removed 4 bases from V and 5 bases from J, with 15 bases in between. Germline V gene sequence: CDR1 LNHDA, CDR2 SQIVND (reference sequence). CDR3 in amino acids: CASSKNSGSHEQYF. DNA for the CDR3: TGTGCCAGTAGTAAGAATTCAGGGTCCCACGAGCAGTACTTC.

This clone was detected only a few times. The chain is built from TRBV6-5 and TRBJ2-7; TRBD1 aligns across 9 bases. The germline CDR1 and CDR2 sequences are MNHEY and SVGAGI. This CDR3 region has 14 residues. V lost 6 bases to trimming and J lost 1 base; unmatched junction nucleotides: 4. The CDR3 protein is CASRRQGGSYEQYF. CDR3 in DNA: TGTGCCAGCAGGAGACAGGGGGGATCCTACGAGCAGTACTTC.

The CDR3 reads CVTGGVPTDTQYF. CDR3 nucleotides: TGTGTTACAGGAGGGGTCCCCACAGATACGCAGTATTTT. The chain uses TRBV6-6 and TRBJ2-3, with D possibly TRBD2 on 6 matching bases. CDR3 length: 13 amino acids. The germline CDR1 and CDR2 sequences are MNHNY and SVGAGI (reference sequence).

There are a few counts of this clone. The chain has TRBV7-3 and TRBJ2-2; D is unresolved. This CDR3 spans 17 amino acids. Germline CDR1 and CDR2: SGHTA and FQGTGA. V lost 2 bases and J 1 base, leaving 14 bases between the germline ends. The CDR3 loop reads CASSLPLALQNTGELFF. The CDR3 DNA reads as TGTGCCAGCAGCTTACCCCTGGCCCTTCAGAACACCGGGGAGCTGTTTTTT.

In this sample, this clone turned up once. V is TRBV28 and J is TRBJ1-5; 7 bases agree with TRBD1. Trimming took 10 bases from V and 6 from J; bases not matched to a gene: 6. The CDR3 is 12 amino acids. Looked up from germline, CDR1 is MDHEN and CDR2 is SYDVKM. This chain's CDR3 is CATQTGFQPQHF. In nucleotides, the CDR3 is TGTGCCACCCAGACAGGGTTTCAGCCCCAGCATTTT.

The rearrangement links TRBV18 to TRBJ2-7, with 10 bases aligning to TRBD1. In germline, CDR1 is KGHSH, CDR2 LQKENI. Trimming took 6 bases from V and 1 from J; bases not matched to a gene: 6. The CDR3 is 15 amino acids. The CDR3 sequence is CASSPGTGDSYEQYF. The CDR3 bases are TGTGCCAGCTCCCCCGGGACAGGGGATTCCTACGAGCAGTACTTC.

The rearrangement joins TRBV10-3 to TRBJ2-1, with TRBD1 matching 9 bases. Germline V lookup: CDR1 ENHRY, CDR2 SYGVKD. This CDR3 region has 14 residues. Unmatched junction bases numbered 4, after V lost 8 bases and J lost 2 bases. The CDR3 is CAISGQGAYNEQFF. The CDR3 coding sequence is TGTGCCATCTCGGGACAGGGAGCCTACAATGAGCAGTTCTTC.

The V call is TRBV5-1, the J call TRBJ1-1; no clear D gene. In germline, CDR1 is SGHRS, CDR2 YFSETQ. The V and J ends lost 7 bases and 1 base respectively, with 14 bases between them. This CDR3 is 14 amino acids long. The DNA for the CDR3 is TGCGCCAGCGCTAGTCTAGACGCGAACACTGAAGCTTTCTTT. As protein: CASASLDANTEAFF.

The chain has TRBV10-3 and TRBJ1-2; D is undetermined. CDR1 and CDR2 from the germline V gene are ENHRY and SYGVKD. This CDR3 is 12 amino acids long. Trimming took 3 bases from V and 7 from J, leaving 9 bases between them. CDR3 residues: CAISDTAVGYTF. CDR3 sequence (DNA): TGTGCCATCAGTGATACTGCGGTTGGCTACACCTTC.

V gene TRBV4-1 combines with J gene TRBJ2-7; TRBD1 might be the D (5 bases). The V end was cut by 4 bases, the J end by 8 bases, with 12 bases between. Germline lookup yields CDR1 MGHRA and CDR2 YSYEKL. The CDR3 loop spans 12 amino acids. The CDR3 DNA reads TGCGCCAGCAGCCCCACAGGCGGCAAGCAGTACTTC. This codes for CASSPTGGKQYF.

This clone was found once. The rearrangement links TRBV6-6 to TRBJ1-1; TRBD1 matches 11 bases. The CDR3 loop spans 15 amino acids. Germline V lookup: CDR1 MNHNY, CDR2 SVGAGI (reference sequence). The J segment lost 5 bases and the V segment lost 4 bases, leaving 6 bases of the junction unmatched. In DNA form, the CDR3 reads TGTGCCAGCAGTTCCGCAAGGGACAGGGGGACTGAAGCTTTCTTT. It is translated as CASSSARDRGTEAFF.

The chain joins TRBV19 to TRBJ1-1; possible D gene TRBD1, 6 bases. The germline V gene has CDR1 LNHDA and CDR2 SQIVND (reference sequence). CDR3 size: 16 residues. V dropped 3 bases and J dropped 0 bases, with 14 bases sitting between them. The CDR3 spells CASSIQSGTLNTEAFF. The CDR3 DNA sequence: TGTGCCAGTAGTATCCAATCCGGGACATTGAACACTGAAGCTTTCTTT.

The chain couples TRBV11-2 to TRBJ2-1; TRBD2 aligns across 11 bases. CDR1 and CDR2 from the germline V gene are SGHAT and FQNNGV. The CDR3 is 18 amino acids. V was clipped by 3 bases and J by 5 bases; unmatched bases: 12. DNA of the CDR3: TGTGCCAGCAGCTTTATGAAACAAGCTAGCGGGAGGCACAATGAGCAGTTCTTC. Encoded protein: CASSFMKQASGRHNEQFF.

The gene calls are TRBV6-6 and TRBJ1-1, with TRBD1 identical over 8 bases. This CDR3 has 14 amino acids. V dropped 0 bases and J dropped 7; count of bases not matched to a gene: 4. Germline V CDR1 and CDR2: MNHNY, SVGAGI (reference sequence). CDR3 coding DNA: TGTGCCAGCAGTTACTCGAGAGGACAGGGTGAAGCTTTCTTT. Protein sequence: CASSYSRGQGEAFF.

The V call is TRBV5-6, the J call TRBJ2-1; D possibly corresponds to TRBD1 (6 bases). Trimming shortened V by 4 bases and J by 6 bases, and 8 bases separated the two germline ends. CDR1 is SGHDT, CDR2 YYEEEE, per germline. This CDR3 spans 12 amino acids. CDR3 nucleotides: TGTGCCAGCAGCCCGGACAGCAATGAGCAGTTCTTC. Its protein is CASSPDSNEQFF.

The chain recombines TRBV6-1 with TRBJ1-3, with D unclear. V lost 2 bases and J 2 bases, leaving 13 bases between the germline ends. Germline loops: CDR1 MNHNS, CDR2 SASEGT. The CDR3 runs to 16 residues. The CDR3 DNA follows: TGTGCCAGCAGTGAATCTGTAGGAGTTGCTGGAAACACCATATATTTT. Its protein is CASSESVGVAGNTIYF.

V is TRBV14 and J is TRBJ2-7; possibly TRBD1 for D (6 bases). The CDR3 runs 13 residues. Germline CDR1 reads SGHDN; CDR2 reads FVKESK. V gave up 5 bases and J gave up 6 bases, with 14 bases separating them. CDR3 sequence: CASSVRQAGEQYF. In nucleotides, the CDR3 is TGTGCCAGCAGCGTCCGACAGGCAGGCGAGCAGTACTTC.

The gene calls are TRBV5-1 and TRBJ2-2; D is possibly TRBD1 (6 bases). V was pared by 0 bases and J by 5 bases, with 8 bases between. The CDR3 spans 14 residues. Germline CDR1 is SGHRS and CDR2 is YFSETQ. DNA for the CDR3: TGCGCCAGCAGCTTGGAGGGGGAGACCGGGGAGCTGTTTTTT. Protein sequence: CASSLEGETGELFF.

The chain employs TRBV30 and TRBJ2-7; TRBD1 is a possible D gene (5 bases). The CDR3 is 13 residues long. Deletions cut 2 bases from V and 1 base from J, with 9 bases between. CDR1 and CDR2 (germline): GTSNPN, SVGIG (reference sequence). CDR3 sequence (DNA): TGTGCCTGGAGTTCAGGGCTTTCCTACGAGCAGTACTTC. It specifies CAWSSGLSYEQYF.

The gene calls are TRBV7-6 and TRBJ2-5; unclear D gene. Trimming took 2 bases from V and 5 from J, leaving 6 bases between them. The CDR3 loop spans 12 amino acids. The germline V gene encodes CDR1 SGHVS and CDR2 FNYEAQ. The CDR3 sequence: CASSLYVETQYF. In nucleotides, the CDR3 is TGTGCCAGCAGCTTATATGTTGAGACCCAGTACTTC. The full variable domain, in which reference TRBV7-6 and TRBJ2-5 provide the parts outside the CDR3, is GAGVSQSPRYKVTKRGQDVALRCDPISGHVSLYWYRQALGQGPEFLTYFNYEAQQDKSGLPNDRFSAERPEGSISTLTIQRTEQRDSAMYRCASSLYVETQYFGPGTRLLVL.

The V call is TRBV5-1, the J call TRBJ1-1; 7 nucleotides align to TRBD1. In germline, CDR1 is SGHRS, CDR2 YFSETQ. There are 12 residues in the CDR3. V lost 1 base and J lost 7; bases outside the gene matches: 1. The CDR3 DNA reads TGCGCCAGCAGCTTGTGGGACAGTGAAGCTTTCTTT. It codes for CASSLWDSEAFF.

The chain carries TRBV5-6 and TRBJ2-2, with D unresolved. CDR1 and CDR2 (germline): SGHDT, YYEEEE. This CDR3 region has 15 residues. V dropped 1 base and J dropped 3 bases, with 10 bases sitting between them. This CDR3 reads CASSLNPADTGELFF. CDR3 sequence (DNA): TGTGCCAGCAGCTTGAACCCCGCGGACACCGGGGAGCTGTTTTTT.

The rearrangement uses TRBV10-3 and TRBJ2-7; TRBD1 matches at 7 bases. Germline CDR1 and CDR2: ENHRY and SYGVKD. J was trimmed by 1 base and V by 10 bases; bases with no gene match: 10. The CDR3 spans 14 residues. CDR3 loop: CATGKGAESYEQYF. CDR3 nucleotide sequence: TGTGCCACTGGGAAGGGGGCGGAATCCTACGAGCAGTACTTC.

CDR3 DNA: TGTGCCAGCAGTGAAGCCCGGGACATTACCTACGAGCAGTACTTC. Encoded protein: CASSEARDITYEQYF. The rearrangement uses TRBV2 and TRBJ2-7; possibly TRBD1 for D (6 bases). The length of the CDR3 is 15 residues. The germline gives CDR1 SNHLY, CDR2 FYNNEI. V lost 0 bases and J lost 2, with 11 bases in between.

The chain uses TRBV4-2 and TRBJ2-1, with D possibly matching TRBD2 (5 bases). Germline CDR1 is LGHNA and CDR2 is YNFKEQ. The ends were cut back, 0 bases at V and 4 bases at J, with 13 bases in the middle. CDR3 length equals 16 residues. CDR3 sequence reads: CASSQDFGKIYNEQFF. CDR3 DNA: TGTGCCAGCAGCCAAGATTTCGGGAAAATATACAATGAGCAGTTCTTC.

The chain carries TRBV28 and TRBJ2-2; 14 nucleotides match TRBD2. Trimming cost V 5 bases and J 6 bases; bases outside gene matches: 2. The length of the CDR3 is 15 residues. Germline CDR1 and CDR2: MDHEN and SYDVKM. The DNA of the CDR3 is TGTGCCAGCAGTCTGACTAGCGGGAGGGCCGGGGAGCTGTTTTTT. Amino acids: CASSLTSGRAGELFF.

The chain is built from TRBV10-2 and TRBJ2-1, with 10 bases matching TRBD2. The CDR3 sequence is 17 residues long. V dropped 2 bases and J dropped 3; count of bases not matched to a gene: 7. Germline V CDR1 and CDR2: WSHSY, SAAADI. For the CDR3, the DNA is TGCGCCAGCAGTGAGCCGCGGGGACTAGCGTTCTACAATGAGCAGTTCTTC. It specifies CASSEPRGLAFYNEQFF.